These T cell receptor beta chains were read from a single sample in a study of T cells in Graves' hyperthyroidism and ophthalmopathy. MiXCR, run by TCRdb on the multiplex PCR reads, gives a single entry per CDR3 protein. The table includes about 480,000 distinct CDR3 sequences, 22% detected once. The sequenced sample consisted of blood. The receptor source for this set is a woman aged 65 to 85 with Graves' ophthalmopathy. Both conserved end residues are part of each CDR3. Fields, in order: J gene, V gene, D gene, clone size, CDR3 DNA, CDR3 protein. A D gene is named only where the DNA matches it firmly. Not all rows give a size; the values are once, few, many and, for expanded clones, a class.

>TRBJ2-5|TRBV7-3|-|many
TGTGCCAGCGCCGCGGGGCGAGGGGAGACCCAGTACTTC
CASAAGRGETQYF
>TRBJ2-3|TRBV11-2|TRBD1|many
TGTGCCAGCAGCCCTCTTCGGGACAGGGGTGCAGATACGCAGTATTTT
CASSPLRDRGADTQYF
>TRBJ1-1|TRBV3-1|-|many
TGTGCCAGCAGCCAAGAAGAGGAGGCCACTGAAGCTTTCTTT
CASSQEEEATEAFF
>TRBJ2-3|TRBV12-3/TRBV12-4|-|-
TGTGCCAGCAGTTTACGCCGAATAAGCACAGATACGCAGTATTTT
CASSLRRISTDTQYF
>TRBJ1-2|TRBV30|TRBD1|-
TGTGCCTCTCCACGGGGGACAGGGGGCGCGGGCTACACCTTC
CASPRGTGGAGYTF
>TRBJ1-5|TRBV6-2/TRBV6-3|-|few
TGTGCCAGCAGTGACCTCGGGGCCCGGAAATGGCCCCAGCATTTT
CASSDLGARKWPQHF
>TRBJ1-6|TRBV2|-|many
TGTGCCAGCAGTGAAGTTGGCAGAAATTCACCCCTCCACTTT
CASSEVGRNSPLHF
>TRBJ1-1|TRBV19|-|few
TGTGCCAGTAATTTCCAGGGATTGAACACTGAAGCTTTCTTT
CASNFQGLNTEAFF
>TRBJ2-2|TRBV30|-|-
TGTGCCTGGAGTGTTTTCGGGGAGCTGTTTTTT
CAWSVFGELFF
>TRBJ2-5|TRBV7-3|-|many
TGTGCCAGCAGCTCCCAAGGACGTTCCTGGGAGACCCAGTACTTC
CASSSQGRSWETQYF
>TRBJ2-7|TRBV3-1|-|many
TGTGCCAGCAGCCAAGAAGCCCACGAGCAGTACTTC
CASSQEAHEQYF
>TRBJ1-1|TRBV30|-|many
TGTGCCTGGGAAGGCACTGAAGCTTTCTTT
CAWEGTEAFF
>TRBJ2-1|TRBV15|-|few
TGTGCCACCAGCAGTACTAGTTTCAATGAGCAGTTCTTC
CATSSTSFNEQFF
>TRBJ1-3|TRBV27|-|few
TGTGCCAGCAGGCGGGCTGCTGGAAACACCATATATTTT
CASRRAAGNTIYF
>TRBJ2-1|TRBV15|-|-
TGTGCCACCAGCGCACGTTATAGCTTCAATGAGCAGTTCTTC
CATSARYSFNEQFF
>TRBJ1-2|TRBV14|-|few
TGTGCCAGCAGCCCGGGACTTCTCCCCTTCTATGGCTACACCTTC
CASSPGLLPFYGYTF
>TRBJ1-1|TRBV20-1|-|-
TGCAGTGCTAGGGATGGCGGGTTGAACACTGAAGCTTTCTTT
CSARDGGLNTEAFF
>TRBJ1-2|TRBV20-1|TRBD1|-
TGCAGTGCTAGAGTGACAGGGGGAAACTATGGCTACACCTTC
CSARVTGGNYGYTF
>TRBJ2-3|TRBV15|TRBD2|few
TGTGCCACCAGCAGAGATACTCTGGCGGGAGGGCCCACAGATACGCAGTATTTT
CATSRDTLAGGPTDTQYF
>TRBJ2-7|TRBV20-1|-|few
TGCAGTGCTCTGACAGGATTCTACGAAGAGCAGTACTTC
CSALTGFYEEQYF
>TRBJ2-2|TRBV19|TRBD1|-
TGTGCCAGTAGTACAGGGGGTTCGGCCACCGGGGAGCTGTTTTTT
CASSTGGSATGELFF
>TRBJ2-3|TRBV27|-|few
TGTGCCAGCAGGACTATGCGCGGAGAACGGGATACGCAGTATTTT
CASRTMRGERDTQYF
>TRBJ1-4|TRBV10-3|-|-
TGTGCCATCAGTCAGGGTGGAGAAAAACTGTTTTTT
CAISQGGEKLFF
>TRBJ2-1|TRBV2|TRBD1|many
TGTGCCAGCAGTGTCCGGACAGGGTCTAATGAGCAGTTCTTC
CASSVRTGSNEQFF
>TRBJ2-2|TRBV5-1|-|few
TGCGCCAGCACCCCCGTGGGCCAGGGAATCCCCGGGGAGCTGTTTTTT
CASTPVGQGIPGELFF
>TRBJ2-2|TRBV7-6|TRBD2|few
TGTGCCAGCAGCTTACTAAGACTAGCTAACACCGGGGAGCTGTTTTTT
CASSLLRLANTGELFF
>TRBJ2-7|TRBV6-2/TRBV6-3|-|-
TGTGCCAGCAGAACTCCATACGAGCAGTACTTC
CASRTPYEQYF
>TRBJ2-1|TRBV7-9|-|few
TGTGCCAGCAGCCACACGGCCTACAATGAGCAGTTCTTC
CASSHTAYNEQFF
>TRBJ2-1|TRBV12-3/TRBV12-4|-|many
TGTGCCAGCAGTTTCGGGACACCCAATGAGCAGTTCTTC
CASSFGTPNEQFF
>TRBJ2-3|TRBV19|TRBD2|-
TGTGCCAGTAGTAATCGGGGGGCAGATACGCAGTATTTT
CASSNRGADTQYF
>TRBJ2-1|TRBV27|-|-
TGTGCCAGCAGGTCAGACAGGAGCTCCTACAATGAGCAGTTCTTC
CASRSDRSSYNEQFF
>TRBJ1-5|TRBV7-2|-|few
TGTGCCAGCAGCCCGAGGGGGGCGTCTCAGCCCCAGCATTTT
CASSPRGASQPQHF
>TRBJ1-5|TRBV11-3|TRBD1|-
TGTGCCAGCAGCTTAGGACCCGGGACAGGGCCCCAGCATTTT
CASSLGPGTGPQHF
>TRBJ2-3|TRBV7-9|-|few
TGTGCCAGCAGCCCACATGGGGGAGAGACAGATACGCAGTATTTT
CASSPHGGETDTQYF
>TRBJ2-1|TRBV3-1|-|-
TGTGCCAGCAGCCAATCTGGGGGGAAGGTTGAGCAGTTCTTC
CASSQSGGKVEQFF
>TRBJ2-7|TRBV25-1|-|few
TGTGCCAGCAGTGAATTGGGAGTGGAGTCCTACGAGCAGTACTTC
CASSELGVESYEQYF
>TRBJ2-5|TRBV7-8|TRBD1|few
TGTGCCAGCAGGCCGCGACAGGGACGAAAGGGGACCCAGTACTTC
CASRPRQGRKGTQYF
>TRBJ2-7|TRBV20-1|-|-
TGCAGTGTGGCGGGGAATGGTTACGAGCAGTACTTC
CSVAGNGYEQYF
>TRBJ2-1|TRBV6-1|TRBD1|many
TGTGCCAGCAGTTGGGACAGGGGCTATGAGCAGTTCTTC
CASSWDRGYEQFF
>TRBJ2-3|TRBV7-3|-|-
TGTGCCAGCAGCTTCCCCCCAGGTCGGACAGCAAGCACAGATACGCAGTATTTT
CASSFPPGRTASTDTQYF
>TRBJ2-1|TRBV9|TRBD2|-
TGTGCCAGCAGCGCTAGCGGTATCTCCTACAATGAGCAGTTCTTC
CASSASGISYNEQFF
>TRBJ1-1|TRBV7-2|-|once
TGTGCCAGCAGCCGTCTTCGAGGGGCTCCCCGGGTAAAAGAGGGCACTGAAGCTTTCTTT
CASSRLRGAPRVKEGTEAFF
>TRBJ1-3|TRBV2|-|once
TGTGCCAGCAGTGGGACGCAGGGAAACACCATATATTTT
CASSGTQGNTIYF
>TRBJ1-1|TRBV6-1|-|once
TGTGCCATCGGAGGGCTGACGAACACTGAAGCTTTCTTT
CAIGGLTNTEAFF
>TRBJ1-1|TRBV15|-|few
TGTGCCACCAGCAGAGGGCGGGCAGGGTGGAACACTGAAGCTTTCTTT
CATSRGRAGWNTEAFF
>TRBJ1-1|TRBV5-1|-|few
TGCGCCAGCAGCTTGGAAGAACGGATCACTGAAGCTTTCTTT
CASSLEERITEAFF
>TRBJ1-1|TRBV13|-|few
TGTGCCAGCAGCTCAGATATGACTGAAGCTTTCTTT
CASSSDMTEAFF
>TRBJ2-7|TRBV20-1|-|-
TGCAGTGGGGGGAGTGCCGACGAGCAGTACTTC
CSGGSADEQYF
>TRBJ1-5|TRBV6-1|-|many
TGTGCCAGCAGTGAAGTGTCCCCCAGGGACGGTCAGCCCCAGCATTTT
CASSEVSPRDGQPQHF
>TRBJ2-7|TRBV7-2|-|many
TGTGCCAGCAGCCAAACCTTGGGGTCGCAACTATACGAGCAGTACTTC
CASSQTLGSQLYEQYF